The TCR beta chain under discussion was sequenced for a study of long-term antiretroviral therapy in people with HIV. The CDR3 length is 12 residues. CDR1 is ENHRY and CDR2 is SYGVKD in the germline V gene. V lost 10 bases to trimming and J lost 6 bases; unmatched junction nucleotides: 6. This clone was counted once. Version v3.0 of the immunoSEQ assay ran at survey level. Generated by immunoSEQ multiplex PCR, the TCRdb table keeps only in-frame clones and is missing some. The table lists 14,000 or so clones, 88% of them singletons, with roughly 10% in the top ten. This receptor was obtained from a man between 35 and 55 years old with HIV. This rearrangement joins TRBV10-3 to TRBJ2-3; 8 nucleotides match TRBD2. Material: unsorted PBMCs, obtained 6.2 years after starting antiretroviral therapy. The CDR3 DNA reads TGTGCCACGAGACTAGCGTCGGATACGCAGTATTTT. Its protein is CATRLASDTQYF.